This TCR beta chain was found in a study of blood T cell repertoires in COVID-19. For the study at large: The United States, Italy and Spain were the sources of the acute and convalescent COVID-19 samples.

This clone was seen a handful of times. As processed by the authors: Cell counts per sample came from amplifying reference gene primers. TCRdb keeps only in-frame clones here, not all; method: immunoSEQ multiplex PCR. Clone size and V and J calls were adopted from that table, with D and trimming inferred from the DNA. Among 150,000 to 200,000 clones, about three quarters were seen once, and the ten largest hold about 7.8%. Germline V CDR1 and CDR2: MNHEY, SMNVEV (reference sequence). Trimming took 2 bases from V and 2 from J, leaving 10 bases between them. The CDR3 has 14 residues. Sequencing was performed on peripheral blood. This clonotype originated in a man aged 60 to 75 with acute or convalescent COVID-19. This chain uses TRBV27 with TRBJ2-7; TRBD1 might be the D (6 bases). Written as DNA, the CDR3 is TGTGCCAGCAGTTTAACAGGGATTACCTACGAGCAGTACTTC. Translating gives CASSLTGITYEQYF.